This TCR beta chain was captured by sequencing in a study of T cell repertoires in cytomegalovirus infection. The germline V gene has CDR1 LNHDA and CDR2 SQIVND (reference sequence). V lost 3 bases, J lost 4 bases, and 11 bases stayed unmatched. This CDR3 comprises 16 residues. TCRdb re-called the reads through MiXCR, storing one row per CDR3 protein. This table holds 200,000 to 300,000 distinct CDR3 sequences, approximately 9% found once. The sequenced sample was PBMCs. The receptor was derived from a human donor in good health (CMV status not recorded). Some clones in this sample may be carry-over from other donors' samples. This sequence joins TRBV19 and TRBJ1-2; 7 bases align to TRBD1. The CDR3 is CASSMGRGKYGYGYTF. CDR3 coding DNA: TGTGCCAGTAGTATGGGCAGGGGGAAATACGGCTATGGCTACACCTTC.